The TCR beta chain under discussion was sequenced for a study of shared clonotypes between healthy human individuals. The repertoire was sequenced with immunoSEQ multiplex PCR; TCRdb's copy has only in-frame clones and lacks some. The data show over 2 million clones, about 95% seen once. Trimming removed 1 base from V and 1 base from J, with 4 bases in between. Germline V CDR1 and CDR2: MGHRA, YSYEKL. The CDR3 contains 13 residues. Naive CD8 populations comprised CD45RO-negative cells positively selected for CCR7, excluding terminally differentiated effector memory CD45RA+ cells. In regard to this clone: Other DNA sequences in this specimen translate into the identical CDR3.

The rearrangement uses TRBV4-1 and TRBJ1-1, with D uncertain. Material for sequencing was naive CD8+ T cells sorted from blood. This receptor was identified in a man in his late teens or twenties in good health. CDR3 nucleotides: TGCGCCAGCAGCCAAGTACAGAACACTGAAGCTTTCTTT. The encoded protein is CASSQVQNTEAFF.